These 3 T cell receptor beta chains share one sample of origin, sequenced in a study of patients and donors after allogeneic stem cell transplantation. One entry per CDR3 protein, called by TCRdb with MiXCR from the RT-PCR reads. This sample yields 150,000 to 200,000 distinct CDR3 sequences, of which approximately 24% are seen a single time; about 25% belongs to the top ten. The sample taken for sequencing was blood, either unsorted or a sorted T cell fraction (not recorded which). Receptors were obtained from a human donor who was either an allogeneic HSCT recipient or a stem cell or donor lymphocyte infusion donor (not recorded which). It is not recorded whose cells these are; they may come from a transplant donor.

The CDR3 coding sequence is TGTGCCAGCAAGGGTAACGAAAATGAAAAACTGTTTTTT. It encodes CASKGNENEKLFF. The V call is TRBV6-6, the J call TRBJ1-4, with D unresolved. The CDR3 sequence is 13 residues long. Germline lookup yields CDR1 MNHNY and CDR2 SVGAGI (reference sequence). V lost 7 bases, J lost 5 bases, and 11 bases lay in between.

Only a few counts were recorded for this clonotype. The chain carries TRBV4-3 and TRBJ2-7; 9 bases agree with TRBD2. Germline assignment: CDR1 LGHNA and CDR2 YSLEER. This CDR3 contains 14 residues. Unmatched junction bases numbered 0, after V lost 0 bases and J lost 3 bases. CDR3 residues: CASSQEAGGYEQYF. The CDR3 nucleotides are TGCGCCAGCAGCCAAGAAGCGGGAGGCTACGAGCAGTACTTC.

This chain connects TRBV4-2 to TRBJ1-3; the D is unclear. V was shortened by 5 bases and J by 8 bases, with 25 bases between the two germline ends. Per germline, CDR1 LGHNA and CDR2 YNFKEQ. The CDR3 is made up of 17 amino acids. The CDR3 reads CASSSSRMADGRDTIYF. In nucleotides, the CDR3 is TGTGCCAGCAGCTCTTCACGCATGGCTGACGGGCGGGACACCATATATTTT.